These 3 T cell receptor beta chains came from one sample sequenced in a study of radiation and T cells in renal cell carcinoma (dated by TCRdb to 2018 to 2021). Interpreted using the paper, the time point label stands for: baseline pretreatment blood. The meaning of the sample's treatment or condition label: 15 Gy SBRT to primary tumor, nephrectomy 4 weeks later. Library prep was done by the immunoSEQ multiplex PCR assay. As stored in TCRdb, this immuneACCESS dataset retains in-frame rearrangements with V and J assigned. A fraction of the clones does not appear; measured against another copy, unresolved V genes explain less than half of the discrepancy, and the remainder lacks a known reason. Counted in this sample were some 95,000 clones; around nine tenths of them appeared once. The ten largest clones represent 6% to 9% of the sample. Source: blood, taken from a patient whose treatment included radiotherapy and nephrectomy. The receptors were sampled from a man aged 50 to 59 with renal cell carcinoma.

This clone appeared once. This chain links TRBV29-1 with TRBJ2-7, with D uncertain. The CDR3 consists of 11 residues. Germline V gene data show CDR1 as SQVTM and CDR2 as ANQGSEA. The ends were cut back, 6 bases at V and 3 bases at J, with 9 bases in the middle. The CDR3 is CSVWASYEQYF. As DNA, the CDR3 is TGCAGCGTCTGGGCCAGCTACGAGCAGTACTTC.

This chain joins TRBV19 and TRBJ2-1; 12 bases are shared with TRBD2. Trimming took 4 bases from V and 7 from J; bases not matched to a gene: 5. The CDR3 contains 15 residues. Germline V lookup: CDR1 LNHDA, CDR2 SQIVND (reference sequence). The CDR3 is CASSRLAGGRNEQFF. The CDR3 DNA reads as TGTGCCAGTAGTAGGCTAGCGGGAGGGCGGAATGAGCAGTTCTTC.

The V call is TRBV25-1, the J call TRBJ1-2; D is undetermined. The V gene's germline CDR1 is MGHDK and CDR2 SYGVNS. The CDR3 runs 12 residues. V lost 5 bases and J 5 bases, leaving 9 bases between the germline ends. CDR3 residues: CASSPGDYGYTF. The CDR3 bases are TGTGCCAGCAGTCCGGGTGATTATGGCTACACCTTC.